The T cell receptor (beta chain) described here comes from a study of graft-versus-host responses after intestinal transplantation. General study results and limits: GvH clones surfaced in recipient marrow, some emerging earlier in ileum or blood.

Clones were read by immunoSEQ multiplex PCR, and TCRdb kept only the in-frame ones, dropping some. Of 35,000 to 45,000 clones in the sample, approximately 94% are singletons; the top ten hold 0.2% to 0.25%. As to this clone: Its antigen is as yet unknown.

Material: unstimulated CD4+ T cells sorted from spleen or lymph node cells, obtained before transplant. This clonotype originated in a human donor who was the organ donor for an intestinal transplant.

CDR3 protein: CASSLGQGSYEQYF. CDR3 DNA sequence: TGTGCCAGTAGTCTGGGACAGGGCTCCTACGAGCAGTACTTC. The chain employs TRBV19 and TRBJ2-7; 9 bases line up with TRBD1. Germline V CDR1 and CDR2: LNHDA, SQIVND (reference sequence). This CDR3 is 14 amino acids long. Losses at the gene ends were 5 bases for V and 0 bases for J; bases not matched to a gene: 2.